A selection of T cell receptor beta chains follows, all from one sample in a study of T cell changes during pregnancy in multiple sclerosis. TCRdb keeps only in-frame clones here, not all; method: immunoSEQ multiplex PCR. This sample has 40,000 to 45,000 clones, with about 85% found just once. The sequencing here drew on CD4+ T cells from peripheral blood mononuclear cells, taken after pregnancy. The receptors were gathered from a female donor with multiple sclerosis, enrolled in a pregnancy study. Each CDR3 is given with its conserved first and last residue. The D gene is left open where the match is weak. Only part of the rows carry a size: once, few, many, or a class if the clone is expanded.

CDR3 protein: CASSLTSGGLNEQYF
CDR3 DNA: TGTGCCAGCAGCCTGACTAGCGGGGGGTTGAACGAGCAGTACTTC
V gene: TRBV28
CDR3 length: 15
clone size: .
J gene: TRBJ2-7
D gene: TRBD2

CDR3 protein: CASVGTGHFEAFF
CDR3 DNA: TGTGCCAGCGTCGGGACAGGGCACTTTGAAGCTTTCTTT
V gene: TRBV6-6
CDR3 length: 13
clone size: .
J gene: TRBJ1-1
D gene: TRBD1

CDR3 protein: CASSPPTKDTGELFF
CDR3 DNA: TGTGCCAGCTCACCACCGACTAAGGACACCGGGGAGCTGTTTTTT
V gene: TRBV18
CDR3 length: 15
clone size: .
J gene: TRBJ2-2
D gene: .

CDR3 protein: CASSFRGGPYF
CDR3 DNA: TGTGCCAGCAGTTTTAGGGGGGGGCCGTACTTC
V gene: TRBV28
CDR3 length: 11
clone size: .
J gene: TRBJ2-5
D gene: .

CDR3 protein: CASSRTGIGSYEQYF
CDR3 DNA: TGTGCCAGCAGCCGGACAGGGATAGGCTCCTACGAGCAGTACTTC
V gene: TRBV7-6
CDR3 length: 15
clone size: .
J gene: TRBJ2-7
D gene: TRBD1

CDR3 protein: CASSTPWGEYGYTF
CDR3 DNA: TGTGCCAGCAGTACCCCGTGGGGCGAGTATGGCTACACCTTC
V gene: TRBV28
CDR3 length: 14
clone size: .
J gene: TRBJ1-2
D gene: .

CDR3 protein: CASSSMGANTEAFF
CDR3 DNA: TGTGCCAGCAGCTCCATGGGGGCGAACACTGAAGCTTTCTTT
V gene: TRBV7-9
CDR3 length: 14
clone size: .
J gene: TRBJ1-1
D gene: .

CDR3 protein: CASSVATWGGQNEQFF
CDR3 DNA: TGTGCCAGCAGCGTAGCTACGTGGGGGGGCCAGAATGAGCAGTTCTTC
V gene: TRBV9
CDR3 length: 16
clone size: .
J gene: TRBJ2-1
D gene: .

CDR3 protein: CASSLRSGTGAGGKNIQYF
CDR3 DNA: TGTGCCAGCAGCTTAAGGTCCGGGACAGGGGCCGGGGGCAAAAACATTCAGTACTTC
V gene: TRBV7-2
CDR3 length: 19
clone size: .
J gene: TRBJ2-4
D gene: TRBD1

CDR3 protein: CASSFPGGFQQPQHF
CDR3 DNA: TGTGCCAGCAGTTTCCCCGGAGGGTTTCAACAGCCCCAGCATTTT
V gene: TRBV28
CDR3 length: 15
clone size: .
J gene: TRBJ1-5
D gene: .

CDR3 protein: CSAPVKTGRFF
CDR3 DNA: TGCAGTGCTCCCGTCAAGACGGGGAGGTTCTTC
V gene: TRBV20-1
CDR3 length: 11
clone size: few
J gene: TRBJ2-1
D gene: .

CDR3 protein: CASRDRVNEKLFF
CDR3 DNA: TGTGCCAGTAGGGACAGGGTTAATGAAAAACTGTTTTTT
V gene: TRBV19
CDR3 length: 13
clone size: .
J gene: TRBJ1-4
D gene: TRBD1

CDR3 protein: CASSTYWSGFGTEAFF
CDR3 DNA: TGTGCCAGTAGCACGTACTGGTCAGGGTTTGGGACTGAAGCTTTCTTT
V gene: TRBV19
CDR3 length: 16
clone size: few
J gene: TRBJ1-1
D gene: .

CDR3 protein: CASSPGEYNEQFF
CDR3 DNA: TGTGCCAGCAGCCCCGGAGAGTACAATGAGCAGTTCTTC
V gene: TRBV7-3
CDR3 length: 13
clone size: .
J gene: TRBJ2-1
D gene: .

CDR3 protein: CASSIQGGYGYTF
CDR3 DNA: TGTGCCAGCAGTATACAGGGGGGGTATGGCTACACCTTC
V gene: TRBV6-5
CDR3 length: 13
clone size: .
J gene: TRBJ1-2
D gene: TRBD1

CDR3 protein: CASSSGTRETQYF
CDR3 DNA: TGTGCCAGCAGTTCCGGGACTCGGGAGACCCAGTACTTC
V gene: TRBV6-5
CDR3 length: 13
clone size: .
J gene: TRBJ2-5
D gene: .

CDR3 protein: CASSEGQGSIYGYTF
CDR3 DNA: TGTGCCAGCAGTGAAGGGCAGGGAAGTATCTATGGCTACACCTTC
V gene: TRBV6-1
CDR3 length: 15
clone size: .
J gene: TRBJ1-2
D gene: .

CDR3 protein: CASSPRQGYEQYF
CDR3 DNA: TGTGCCAGCAGCCCCCGACAGGGGTACGAGCAGTACTTC
V gene: TRBV27
CDR3 length: 13
clone size: .
J gene: TRBJ2-7
D gene: TRBD1

CDR3 protein: CAWSVRGGGEKLFF
CDR3 DNA: TGTGCCTGGAGTGTACGCGGGGGCGGCGAAAAACTGTTTTTT
V gene: TRBV30
CDR3 length: 14
clone size: .
J gene: TRBJ1-4
D gene: .

CDR3 protein: CASSPTKDTQYF
CDR3 DNA: TGTGCCAGCTCACCAACTAAAGATACGCAGTATTTT
V gene: TRBV18
CDR3 length: 12
clone size: once
J gene: TRBJ2-3
D gene: .

CDR3 protein: CASSLQAGYEQYF
CDR3 DNA: TGCGCCAGCAGCTTGCAGGCAGGCTACGAGCAGTACTTC
V gene: TRBV5-1
CDR3 length: 13
clone size: .
J gene: TRBJ2-7
D gene: .

CDR3 protein: CASSPGQTGEQYF
CDR3 DNA: TGCGCCAGCAGCCCGGGACAGACGGGCGAGCAGTACTTC
V gene: TRBV5-1
CDR3 length: 13
clone size: .
J gene: TRBJ2-7
D gene: TRBD1

CDR3 protein: CASSQGQPNTEAFF
CDR3 DNA: TGCGCCAGCAGCCAGGGACAGCCGAACACTGAAGCTTTCTTT
V gene: TRBV5-1
CDR3 length: 14
clone size: .
J gene: TRBJ1-1
D gene: TRBD1

CDR3 protein: CASSLVSGGIAEAFF
CDR3 DNA: TGTGCCAGCAGCTTAGTATCGGGGGGCATAGCTGAAGCTTTCTTT
V gene: TRBV5-6
CDR3 length: 15
clone size: few
J gene: TRBJ1-1
D gene: .

CDR3 protein: CASSLTRQGPGELFF
CDR3 DNA: TGCGCCAGCAGCTTAACTAGACAGGGGCCCGGGGAGCTGTTTTTT
V gene: TRBV5-1
CDR3 length: 15
clone size: .
J gene: TRBJ2-2
D gene: TRBD1

CDR3 protein: CASNQGDYNSPLHF
CDR3 DNA: TGTGCCAGCAATCAGGGCGATTATAATTCACCCCTCCACTTT
V gene: TRBV2
CDR3 length: 14
clone size: .
J gene: TRBJ1-6
D gene: .

CDR3 protein: CASSEEIAGAQGIQYF
CDR3 DNA: TGTGCCAGCAGTGAAGAAATAGCGGGGGCCCAAGGCATTCAGTACTTC
V gene: TRBV6-1
CDR3 length: 16
clone size: once
J gene: TRBJ2-4
D gene: TRBD2

CDR3 protein: CASSLTTGEGYTF
CDR3 DNA: TGTGCCAGCTCACTAACGACAGGGGAGGGCTACACCTTC
V gene: TRBV18
CDR3 length: 13
clone size: .
J gene: TRBJ1-2
D gene: TRBD1

CDR3 protein: CASSTTAGKRSYEQYF
CDR3 DNA: TGTGCCAGCAGCACCACCGCAGGGAAAAGAAGCTACGAGCAGTACTTC
V gene: TRBV5-4
CDR3 length: 16
clone size: .
J gene: TRBJ2-7
D gene: .

CDR3 protein: CASSQRQGAQDVYEQYF
CDR3 DNA: TGCGCCAGCAGCCAACGACAGGGGGCCCAAGACGTGTACGAGCAGTACTTC
V gene: TRBV4-3
CDR3 length: 17
clone size: .
J gene: TRBJ2-7
D gene: TRBD1

CDR3 protein: CASSDLGQGPNYGYTF
CDR3 DNA: TGTGCCAGTAGCGATCTAGGACAGGGACCTAACTATGGCTACACCTTC
V gene: TRBV19
CDR3 length: 16
clone size: .
J gene: TRBJ1-2
D gene: TRBD1

CDR3 protein: CASSIQGYSPLHF
CDR3 DNA: TGTGCCAGTAGTATACAGGGTTATTCACCCCTCCACTTT
V gene: TRBV19
CDR3 length: 13
clone size: .
J gene: TRBJ1-6
D gene: .

CDR3 protein: CASSLRRNTEAFF
CDR3 DNA: TGCGCCAGCAGCTTGCGGAGGAACACTGAAGCTTTCTTT
V gene: TRBV5-1
CDR3 length: 13
clone size: .
J gene: TRBJ1-1
D gene: .

CDR3 protein: CASSLATRTDLHYEQFF
CDR3 DNA: TGTGCCAGCAGCTTGGCGACCAGGACAGACCTACATTATGAGCAGTTCTTC
V gene: TRBV5-5
CDR3 length: 17
clone size: .
J gene: TRBJ2-1
D gene: .

CDR3 protein: CASSSGLAHEQFF
CDR3 DNA: TGCGCCAGCAGCTCCGGACTAGCCCATGAGCAGTTCTTC
V gene: TRBV5-1
CDR3 length: 13
clone size: .
J gene: TRBJ2-1
D gene: TRBD2

CDR3 protein: CASSYDASGTGIPLHF
CDR3 DNA: TGTGCCAGCAGTTACGACGCTTCCGGGACAGGGATCCCCCTCCACTTT
V gene: TRBV6-5
CDR3 length: 16
clone size: .
J gene: TRBJ1-6
D gene: TRBD1

CDR3 protein: CASSRDRDTEAFF
CDR3 DNA: TGTGCCAGCAGCCGGGACAGGGACACTGAAGCTTTCTTT
V gene: TRBV5-6
CDR3 length: 13
clone size: .
J gene: TRBJ1-1
D gene: TRBD1

CDR3 protein: CASSGNSGYTQYF
CDR3 DNA: TGTGCCAGCAGTGGTAATAGCGGTTATACGCAGTATTTT
V gene: TRBV2
CDR3 length: 13
clone size: .
J gene: TRBJ2-3
D gene: .

CDR3 protein: CSARAGAEAFF
CDR3 DNA: TGCAGTGCTAGAGCCGGGGCTGAAGCTTTCTTT
V gene: TRBV20-1
CDR3 length: 11
clone size: .
J gene: TRBJ1-1
D gene: .

CDR3 protein: CASSEYGGQTNSPLHF
CDR3 DNA: TGTGCCAGCAGTGAATATGGGGGACAGACGAATTCACCCCTCCACTTT
V gene: TRBV2
CDR3 length: 16
clone size: .
J gene: TRBJ1-6
D gene: TRBD1

CDR3 protein: CAITPGVNTEAFF
CDR3 DNA: TGTGCCATCACACCGGGGGTGAACACTGAAGCTTTCTTT
V gene: TRBV10-3
CDR3 length: 13
clone size: .
J gene: TRBJ1-1
D gene: .

CDR3 protein: CASSVGQGTEAFF
CDR3 DNA: TGTGCCAGCAGCGTCGGACAGGGCACTGAAGCTTTCTTT
V gene: TRBV9
CDR3 length: 13
clone size: .
J gene: TRBJ1-1
D gene: TRBD1

CDR3 protein: CASTTEGAYNSPLHF
CDR3 DNA: TGCGCCAGCACCACCGAGGGGGCCTATAATTCACCCCTCCACTTT
V gene: TRBV5-1
CDR3 length: 15
clone size: .
J gene: TRBJ1-6
D gene: .

CDR3 protein: CATRQQANTGELFF
CDR3 DNA: TGTGCCACCAGGCAGCAGGCGAACACCGGGGAGCTGTTTTTT
V gene: TRBV2
CDR3 length: 14
clone size: .
J gene: TRBJ2-2
D gene: .

CDR3 protein: CASSLQGEKLFF
CDR3 DNA: TGCGCCAGCAGCTTACAGGGTGAAAAACTGTTTTTT
V gene: TRBV5-1
CDR3 length: 12
clone size: .
J gene: TRBJ1-4
D gene: .

CDR3 protein: CATNLGLAGEETQYF
CDR3 DNA: TGTGCCACCAACTTGGGACTAGCGGGAGAGGAGACCCAGTACTTC
V gene: TRBV10-3
CDR3 length: 15
clone size: .
J gene: TRBJ2-5
D gene: TRBD2

CDR3 protein: CAISVYNEQFF
CDR3 DNA: TGTGCCATCAGTGTATACAATGAGCAGTTCTTC
V gene: TRBV10-3
CDR3 length: 11
clone size: .
J gene: TRBJ2-1
D gene: .

CDR3 protein: CASSVGEMYGYTF
CDR3 DNA: TGTGCCAGCAGCGTAGGAGAGATGTATGGCTACACCTTC
V gene: TRBV9
CDR3 length: 13
clone size: few
J gene: TRBJ1-2
D gene: .

CDR3 protein: CASSPGEAYEQYF
CDR3 DNA: TGTGCCAGCTCACCCGGGGAGGCCTACGAGCAGTACTTC
V gene: TRBV18
CDR3 length: 13
clone size: .
J gene: TRBJ2-7
D gene: .

CDR3 protein: CASSVVASGFTDTQYF
CDR3 DNA: TGTGCCAGCAGCGTAGTGGCTAGCGGGTTCACAGATACGCAGTATTTT
V gene: TRBV9
CDR3 length: 16
clone size: once
J gene: TRBJ2-3
D gene: TRBD2

CDR3 protein: CSVAGQGYGYTF
CDR3 DNA: TGCAGCGTTGCGGGACAGGGATATGGCTACACCTTC
V gene: TRBV29-1
CDR3 length: 12
clone size: .
J gene: TRBJ1-2
D gene: TRBD1

CDR3 protein: CASSFFLSTDTQYF
CDR3 DNA: TGTGCCAGCAGCTTTTTTTTGAGTACAGATACGCAGTATTTT
V gene: TRBV7-9
CDR3 length: 14
clone size: .
J gene: TRBJ2-3
D gene: .

CDR3 protein: CASSDFGAAGSPLHF
CDR3 DNA: TGTGCCAGCAGTGATTTTGGGGCCGCAGGTTCACCCCTCCACTTT
V gene: TRBV2
CDR3 length: 15
clone size: .
J gene: TRBJ1-6
D gene: .

CDR3 protein: CSAGEGTGDLYEQYF
CDR3 DNA: TGCAGCGCGGGAGAGGGGACAGGGGATCTGTACGAGCAGTACTTC
V gene: TRBV29-1
CDR3 length: 15
clone size: .
J gene: TRBJ2-7
D gene: TRBD1

CDR3 protein: CASTLGRGGYNEQFF
CDR3 DNA: TGTGCCAGCACCCTGGGGCGGGGTGGGTACAATGAGCAGTTCTTC
V gene: TRBV7-2
CDR3 length: 15
clone size: .
J gene: TRBJ2-1
D gene: .

CDR3 protein: CASSQGTGLAGDSTDTQYF
CDR3 DNA: TGTGCCAGCAGCCAAGGGACGGGACTAGCGGGGGACAGCACAGATACGCAGTATTTT
V gene: TRBV4-2
CDR3 length: 19
clone size: .
J gene: TRBJ2-3
D gene: TRBD2

CDR3 protein: CASSPGRQETQYF
CDR3 DNA: TGCGCCAGCTCACCAGGCAGACAAGAGACCCAGTACTTC
V gene: TRBV10-1
CDR3 length: 13
clone size: .
J gene: TRBJ2-5
D gene: .

CDR3 protein: CASSQGQANNEKLFF
CDR3 DNA: TGCGCCAGCAGCCAGGGACAGGCGAATAATGAAAAACTGTTTTTT
V gene: TRBV5-1
CDR3 length: 15
clone size: .
J gene: TRBJ1-4
D gene: TRBD1